This T cell receptor (beta chain) was profiled in a study of early T cells in non-severe SARS-CoV-2 infection. Study context: Sequenced bulk RNA came from whole blood that was unsorted, and chains were unpaired.

Study-wide results and limits: Matches to VDJdb favored anti-spike CD8 responses and missed private and CD4 specificities.

Individual cDNA molecules received unique molecular identifiers. One entry per CDR3 protein, called by TCRdb with MiXCR from the 5' RACE reads. The sample consists of under 20,000 distinct CDR3 sequences, approximately 4.8% of them appearing once. As for this clonotype: The antigen is not known.

The CDR3 is made up of 15 amino acids. Germline V gene lookup returns CDR1 SGHTA and CDR2 FQGNSA. V was trimmed by 0 bases and J by 4 bases, leaving 10 bases between them. The sequenced sample consisted of whole blood. This receptor was taken from an adult who was a healthcare worker with PCR-confirmed SARS-CoV-2 infection or an uninfected control (not recorded which). The J gene is TRBJ1-5, the V gene TRBV7-2; D perhaps matches TRBD1 (6 bases). This CDR3 reads CASSLALGGNQPQHF. The CDR3 DNA is TGTGCCAGCAGCTTAGCGCTAGGGGGGAATCAGCCCCAGCATTTT.